This T cell receptor (beta chain) was profiled in a study of regulatory T cells in long-lasting Graves disease. To make TCR beta libraries, researchers used iRepertoire HTBI primers and Arm-PCR of CDR3 regions. One entry per CDR3 protein, called by TCRdb with MiXCR from the multiplex PCR reads. Of around 460,000 distinct CDR3 sequences listed, about 22% are singletons. There are many counts of this clonotype. Its antigen remains unknown. Overall study findings and caveats: The small sample size may have reduced accuracy.

The time point here: persistent/refractory GD, antithyroid drugs over 5 years with positive TRAb. RNA isolated from PBMCs was used to make the TCR library. An approximately 10-milliliter sample of peripheral blood was drawn into EDTA tubes. The CDR3 extends over 14 amino acids. Trimming stripped 5 bases from V and 9 bases from J, with 19 bases between. Germline CDR1 SGHVS, CDR2 FQNEAQ. This sequence originates from a female donor with Graves disease. Sequencing was performed on peripheral blood mononuclear cells (PBMCs), taken when the disease was refractory, from a patient treated with antithyroid drugs. The V call is TRBV7-8, the J call TRBJ2-5; D is unresolved. The CDR3 loop is CASSDHLTQWAQYF. CDR3 coding DNA: TGTGCCAGCAGCGATCACTTGACACAATGGGCCCAGTACTTC.